These 9 T cell receptor beta chains were all obtained from the same sample, sequenced in a study of human versus mouse CDR3 diversity and MHC coevolution. Sequenced by immunoSEQ multiplex PCR; TCRdb stores in-frame clones only, minus some. The table shows about 60,000 clones, with approximately 94% occurring only once. Sequenced input: naive CD4+ T cells from blood. Sample subset: CD45RO-negative CD62L-positive naive CD4 T cells. These receptors originate from a person aged 55 to 69 in good health.

This chain links TRBV19 with TRBJ1-1; D is uncertain. Trimming removed 6 bases from V and 5 bases from J, with 16 bases in between. The CDR3 loop spans 14 amino acids. In germline, CDR1 is LNHDA, CDR2 SQIVND (reference sequence). CDR3 loop: CASSQDWTGTEAFF. CDR3 nucleotides: TGTGCCAGTAGCCAGGACTGGACCGGGACTGAAGCTTTCTTT.

In this sample, this clone turned up a few times. The DNA for the CDR3 is TGCGCCAGCAGCCCTTCCCGGCGGGAGGGCCTCGCAGATACGCAGTATTTT. Protein product: CASSPSRREGLADTQYF. The chain has TRBV5-1 and TRBJ2-3, with 9 bases lining up with TRBD2. This CDR3 comprises 17 residues. Germline lookup yields CDR1 SGHRS and CDR2 YFSETQ. J gave up 4 bases and V 4 bases, and 13 bases lay outside the gene matches.

This rearrangement joins TRBV5-1 to TRBJ2-2; D is perhaps TRBD2 (6 bases). V dropped 3 bases and J dropped 0 bases, with 12 bases sitting between them. The CDR3 spans 16 residues. The V gene's germline CDR1 is SGHRS and CDR2 YFSETQ. CDR3 sequence: CASSSLAEANTGELFF. In DNA form, the CDR3 reads TGCGCCAGCAGCTCCTTAGCGGAGGCGAACACCGGGGAGCTGTTTTTT.

This chain links TRBV10-2 with TRBJ1-5; D call uncertain. The CDR3 has 13 residues. Trimming shortened V by 8 bases and J by 5 bases, and 13 bases separated the two germline ends. Per the germline V gene, CDR1 is WSHSY and CDR2 is SAAADI. CDR3 nucleotides: TGCGCCAGCGAGGGAGGCCGGGATCAGCCCCAGCATTTT. This gives the protein CASEGGRDQPQHF.

The chain has TRBV7-3 and TRBJ2-2, with no clear D. V gave up 4 bases and J gave up 5 bases, with 8 bases separating them. The CDR3 sequence is 13 residues long. Germline V gives CDR1 SGHTA, CDR2 FQGTGA. CDR3 residues: CASSSVPTGELFF. DNA of the CDR3: TGTGCCAGCAGCTCTGTTCCTACCGGGGAGCTGTTTTTT.

This chain joins TRBV7-9 and TRBJ1-3; TRBD1 matches at 8 bases. Per germline, CDR1 SEHNR and CDR2 FQNEAQ (reference sequence). This CDR3 has 16 residues. V trimming: 5 bases; J trimming: 0 bases; junction bases outside the gene matches: 6. The CDR3 loop reads CASSLPGQVSGNTIYF. The CDR3 DNA is TGTGCCAGCAGCCTCCCGGGACAGGTCTCTGGAAACACCATATATTTT.

This chain uses TRBV9 with TRBJ1-5, with 7 nucleotides matching TRBD1. The V and J ends lost 2 bases and 2 bases, in that order; junction bases with no gene match: 7. The CDR3 loop spans 16 amino acids. Germline values: CDR1 SGDLS, CDR2 YYNGEE. The CDR3 bases are TGTGCCAGCAGCGTTGCAACAGGGGCTTGCAATCAGCCCCAGCATTTT. It is translated as CASSVATGACNQPQHF.

The chain carries TRBV5-1 and TRBJ1-1, with D possibly matching TRBD1 (6 bases). Trimming pared 0 bases from V and 5 bases from J, leaving 17 bases between. Germline CDR1 reads SGHRS; CDR2 reads YFSETQ. The CDR3 spans 16 residues. The CDR3 region is CASSLGRQVTRTEAFF. DNA for the CDR3: TGCGCCAGCAGCTTGGGCCGACAGGTGACGAGGACTGAAGCTTTCTTT.

This chain links TRBV5-4 with TRBJ2-7, with 9 bases that match TRBD1. The ends lost 3 bases at V and 0 bases at J; junction bases unmatched: 4. Germline values: CDR1 SGHNT, CDR2 YYREEE (reference sequence). This CDR3 has 15 residues. CDR3 in DNA: TGTGCCAGCAGCTCCGGGACAGGGTCCTCCTACGAGCAGTACTTC. Amino acid sequence: CASSSGTGSSYEQYF.